This TCR beta chain was retrieved from a study of post-analysis software for immune sequencing data. For the study at large: Disease courses included relapsing-remitting, secondary progressive and progressive-relapsing multiple sclerosis.

As for this clonotype: Its matching antigen is unknown.

This CDR3 region has 13 residues. Germline CDR1 and CDR2: DFQATT and SNEGSKA (reference sequence). V was clipped by 8 bases and J by 2 bases, with 16 bases between them. Unique molecular identifiers were carried by the TCR beta cDNA libraries. The yield from about 1 to 10 million T cells was 500,000 or so cDNA molecules in total. TCRdb re-called the PCR reads through MiXCR, storing one row per CDR3 protein. The data contain more than 350,000 distinct CDR3 sequences, 30% to 40% of them singletons. Study-wide points: Batch-mates among the samples co-clustered strongly by F measure. About five TRBV segments appeared more often in patients than in controls, and TRBV5-6, TRBV5-1 and TRBV20-1 were among these. Multiple sclerosis was associated with a significant reduction in normalized Chao1 diversity relative to controls.

This clonotype originated in a girl aged 2 to 9 with multiple sclerosis. The specimen sequenced was blood. The rearrangement uses TRBV20-1 and TRBJ2-7; unclear D gene. CDR3 region: CSSHTSDTYEQYF. The CDR3 nucleotides are TGCAGTTCCCATACATCAGACACCTACGAGCAGTACTTC.